The present TCR beta chain was sequenced within a study of blood T cell repertoires in COVID-19. The data were produced by immunoSEQ multiplex PCR, yet TCRdb's version contains in-frame clones alone and is incomplete. The sample lists 200,000 or so clones; 81% were seen once. The CDR3 totals 14 residues. The germline V gene has CDR1 SGDLS and CDR2 YYNGEE. Trimming shortened V by 1 base and J by 5 bases, and 13 bases separated the two germline ends. The V gene is TRBV9, the J gene TRBJ2-7; maybe TRBD1 (5 bases). The source of this sequence is a woman older than 75 with COVID-19, enrolled during active disease. The sequenced material came from peripheral blood. The CDR3 nucleotides are TGTGCCAGCAGCGTAATCTCAGGGTCCCACGAGCAGTACTTC. Translating gives CASSVISGSHEQYF.